This T cell receptor beta chain stems from a study of blood T cell repertoires in COVID-19 (TCRdb year 2020). For context, the study as a whole: Samples covering the acute and convalescent phases of COVID-19 were provided by collaborators in the United States, Italy and Spain. The material from the prospective study consisted of cDNA or gDNA derived from T cells, B-cell-depleted T cells, or PBMCs. Subjects who had been exposed to COVID-19, were actively infected with it, or had recovered from it provided the deeply sampled blood TCRbeta repertoires that made up the dataset. The repertoires were made available in a free public database intended to serve as a resource for research on the immune response to SARS-CoV-2. The samples were drawn from two sources: the first 160 participants of the ongoing ImmuneRACE study, and over 950 subjects contributed by 6 global collaborators. Nearly every sample came with metadata listing a de-identified subject ID, COVID-19 status, age in years and sex. Where HLA class I and class II types were available, the types were taken from metadata supplied by the sample provider, not from assay-based typing. The study at large found these results: How much clinical and demographic metadata was included differed by source and by participant, and the metadata was provided uncurated.

TCRbeta CDR3 regions were amplified from genomic DNA by means of the immunoSEQ Assay, a bias-controlled multiplex PCR. Under the source paper's analysis protocol: The number of nucleated cells in each sample was estimated from the amplification of reference gene primers within the assay. Sequence reads were collapsed and filtered to measure the absolute abundance of every unique TCRbeta CDR3 rearrangement. For each sample, productive Simpson clonality was calculated as the square root of Simpson's diversity index over productive rearrangements. TCRdb re-hosts the immuneACCESS table, in-frame sequences only. Its copies lack some clones; in the studies checked, an unresolved V gene accounts for under half of them, and the cause for the rest is not known. Clone size and the V and J calls come from that table; the DNA yielded D and trimming. This sample comprises 310,000 or so clones, about nine tenths of them detected only once. Clones ranked in the top ten supply around 2% of the sample.

One collaborating source in Seattle enrolled patients while the patients were actively infected and followed the patients over time throughout the course of disease. Each collaborating institution followed its own protocols to collect whole blood in K2EDTA tubes. Collaborator samples were shipped for TCRbeta analysis as frozen whole blood, isolated PBMCs, or DNA extracted from either sample type. Comment on this clone: Its antigen is currently not known. Nothing much larger sits one base from this clone, and base qualities are not available.

CDR1 and CDR2, looked up from the germline V gene, are SGHVS and FQNEAQ. The CDR3 has 17 amino acids, counting the end cysteine and phenylalanine. Only the CDR3 region is kept as DNA, spanning 51 bases read in frame from base 1. Trimming removed 0 bases from V and 2 bases from J, leaving 15 bases between the germline ends. The TCR was taken from a woman aged 25 to 45 with COVID-19, enrolled during active disease. The chain was built from TRBV7-8 and TRBJ2-3; 5 matching bases give a weak D call of TRBD2. Sequencing input: peripheral blood. The CDR3 region reads CASSLAHYTRDTDTQYF. The DNA is as follows: TGTGCCAGCAGCTTAGCGCATTATACCCGGGACACAGATACGCAGTATTTT.